The T cell receptor (beta chain) under discussion was sequenced for a study of early T cells in non-severe SARS-CoV-2 infection. Study-level points and caveats: The VDJdb matching leaned toward anti-spike CD8 responses and overlooked private and CD4 specificities.

This clonotype appeared many times. The antigen remains undetermined. The library protocol tagged individual cDNA molecules with unique molecular identifiers. One entry per CDR3 protein, called by TCRdb with MiXCR from the 5' RACE reads. The table shows 79,000 or so distinct CDR3 sequences, with around 13% occurring only once. The CDR3 contains 14 residues. CDR1 is MNHEY, CDR2 SMNVEV, per germline (reference sequence). The V end lost 6 bases, the J end lost 1 base, and 11 bases lay between the germline ends. Sequenced: whole blood. The chain uses TRBV27 and TRBJ2-3, with D perhaps TRBD2 (5 bases). The sequence came from an adult who was a healthcare worker with PCR-confirmed SARS-CoV-2 infection or an uninfected control (not recorded which). CDR3 coding DNA: TGTGCCAGCAGCCTGCTCGGGGGCACAGATACGCAGTATTTT. This encodes CASSLLGGTDTQYF.